This entry lists 14 T cell receptor beta chains sequenced from one sample in a study of blood T cells in healthy people across ages. A second PCR, run for about 7 to 11 cycles, used a sample-barcoded 5' primer plus a J-beta primer mix. TCRdb fed the 5' RACE reads into MiXCR, producing one record per CDR3 protein. Among about a million distinct CDR3 sequences, roughly 50% were seen once, and the ten largest hold about 22%. The sequenced sample consisted of blood. These receptors were obtained from a woman in her fifties or sixties in good health.

In this sample, this clonotype turned up a few times. The chain has TRBV28 and TRBJ2-5, with D possibly matching TRBD2 (6 bases). Gene TRBJ2-7 matches the end of the DNA better, so the J call may be wrong. The germline V gene encodes CDR1 MDHEN and CDR2 SYDVKM. The length of the CDR3 is 14 residues. CDR3 region: CASSLVGEDYEQYF. The CDR3 region has the DNA TGTGCCAGCAGTTTAGTAGGGGAGGACTACGAGCAGTACTTC.

V gene TRBV6-6 combines with J gene TRBJ2-4; D perhaps matches TRBD2 (5 bases). The CDR3 loop spans 14 amino acids. Germline V gene sequence: CDR1 MNHNY, CDR2 SVGAGI (reference sequence). The V gene lost 2 bases and the J gene lost 2 bases, with 7 bases spanning the gap. CDR3 sequence (DNA): TGTGCCAGCAGTTACGGGGAGACCAAAAACATTCAGTACTTC. The encoded protein is CASSYGETKNIQYF.

The chain has TRBV20-1 and TRBJ2-1; 7 nucleotides line up with TRBD2. CDR1 is DFQATT, CDR2 SNEGSKA, per germline (reference sequence). This CDR3 contains 15 residues. The CDR3 protein is CNALGLAERYNEQFF. CDR3 in DNA: TGCAACGCTCTGGGGCTAGCGGAGCGATACAATGAGCAGTTCTTC.

The V gene is TRBV2, the J gene TRBJ2-3; D not resolved. The V gene's germline CDR1 is SNHLY and CDR2 FYNNEI. CDR3 length: 13 residues. V shed 7 bases and J shed 4 bases, with 12 bases lying between them. CDR3 residues: CASTNVVADTQYF. Written as DNA, the CDR3 is TGTGCCAGCACGAATGTAGTGGCAGATACGCAGTATTTT.

This clonotype was recorded a few times. The chain uses TRBV9 and TRBJ2-3; possibly TRBD1 for D (6 bases). The CDR3 covers 18 residues. The V and J ends lost 6 bases and 2 bases respectively, with 25 bases between them. Germline V gives CDR1 SGDLS, CDR2 YYNGEE. CDR3 residues: CASNSNTGRGGLTDTQYF. CDR3 in DNA: TGTGCCAGCAACTCAAACACGGGCAGGGGTGGACTCACAGATACGCAGTATTTT.

J is TRBJ2-4 and V is TRBV4-1; TRBD2 matches at 8 bases. Germline V gene data show CDR1 as MGHRA and CDR2 as YSYEKL. The CDR3 covers 18 residues. V was clipped by 1 base and J by 0 bases; unmatched bases: 8. CDR3 coding DNA: TGCGCCAGCAGCCAAGGGGGTCTAGCGGGTCTAGCCAAAAACATTCAGTACTTC. This encodes CASSQGGLAGLAKNIQYF.

This clonotype was seen more than once but under ten times. This chain joins TRBV5-1 and TRBJ2-1, with 9 bases fitting TRBD2. V shed 7 bases and J 5 bases; nucleotides not matched to a gene: 4. Germline values: CDR1 SGHRS, CDR2 YFSETQ. The CDR3 is 13 residues long. The CDR3 DNA reads TGCGCCAGCTCTCCTAGCGGGAACAATGAGCAGTTCTTC. Its translation: CASSPSGNNEQFF.

The CDR3 spells CASSYDLSGRGSDTQYF. The DNA for the CDR3 is TGTGCCAGCAGCTACGACCTAAGCGGGAGAGGGTCAGATACGCAGTATTTT. This chain links TRBV11-2 with TRBJ2-3; 8 bases are shared with TRBD2. There are 17 residues in the CDR3. V lost 4 bases to trimming and J lost 4 bases; unmatched junction nucleotides: 13. Germline V CDR1 and CDR2: SGHAT, FQNNGV. The entire variable domain, with the rest obtained from reference TRBV11-2 and TRBJ2-3, is as follows: EAGVAQSPRYKIIEKRQSVAFWCNPISGHATLYWYQQILGQGPKLLIQFQNNGVVDDSQLPKDRFSAERLKGVDSTLKIQPAKLEDSAVYLCASSYDLSGRGSDTQYFGPGTRLTVL.

J is TRBJ2-5 and V is TRBV13; 7 positions agree with TRBD2. The J call is doubtful: the DNA matches TRBJ2-7 better. The CDR3 spans 14 residues. The germline gives CDR1 PRHDT, CDR2 FYEKMQ (reference sequence). The CDR3, as DNA: TGTGCCAGCAGCTCCAGGACTAGTTGGTACGAGCAGTACTTC. This sequence encodes CASSSRTSWYEQYF.

The chain has TRBV12-3 or TRBV12-4 and TRBJ2-3; tentatively, D is TRBD2 (5 bases). This CDR3 is built from 14 residues. V lost 3 bases, J lost 2 bases, and 9 bases lay in between. CDR3 region: CASSFAGITDTQYF. The CDR3 DNA sequence: TGTGCCAGCAGTTTTGCCGGGATCACAGATACGCAGTATTTT.

The chain joins TRBV25-1 to TRBJ2-3; maybe TRBD1 (5 bases). Germline V gives CDR1 MGHDK, CDR2 SYGVNS. CDR3 size: 14 residues. V was cut by 1 base and J by 6 bases, with 11 bases left in between. This CDR3 is CASSEWGRVDTQYF. DNA for the CDR3: TGTGCCAGCAGTGAATGGGGCAGGGTGGATACGCAGTATTTT.

This clonotype occurred once. The chain employs TRBV7-9 and TRBJ2-3; possibly TRBD1 or TRBD2 for D (5 bases each). The CDR3 consists of 17 residues. The germline V gene has CDR1 SEHNR and CDR2 FQNEAQ (reference sequence). Trimming stripped 3 bases from V and 2 bases from J, with 18 bases between. CDR3 amino acids: CASSFGAGGWFTDTQYF. The CDR3 coding sequence is TGTGCCAGCAGCTTTGGGGCAGGAGGATGGTTCACAGATACGCAGTATTTT.

The chain combines TRBV28 with TRBJ1-2; no definite D call. The germline CDR1 and CDR2 sequences are MDHEN and SYDVKM. V lost 4 bases and J lost 4, with 10 bases in between. The CDR3 length is 13 residues. The CDR3 region is CASSSNLVYGYTF. In nucleotides, the CDR3 is TGTGCCAGCAGTTCGAACCTGGTCTATGGCTACACCTTC.

This clonotype was seen a few times. The chain links TRBV5-6 to TRBJ2-1; no clear D gene. V lost 2 bases and J lost 6, with 9 bases in between. Germline V gene sequence: CDR1 SGHDT, CDR2 YYEEEE. The CDR3 contains 13 residues. Written as DNA, the CDR3 is TGTGCCAGCAGCTTCCCTAGTTTCAATGAGCAGTTCTTC. This codes for CASSFPSFNEQFF.